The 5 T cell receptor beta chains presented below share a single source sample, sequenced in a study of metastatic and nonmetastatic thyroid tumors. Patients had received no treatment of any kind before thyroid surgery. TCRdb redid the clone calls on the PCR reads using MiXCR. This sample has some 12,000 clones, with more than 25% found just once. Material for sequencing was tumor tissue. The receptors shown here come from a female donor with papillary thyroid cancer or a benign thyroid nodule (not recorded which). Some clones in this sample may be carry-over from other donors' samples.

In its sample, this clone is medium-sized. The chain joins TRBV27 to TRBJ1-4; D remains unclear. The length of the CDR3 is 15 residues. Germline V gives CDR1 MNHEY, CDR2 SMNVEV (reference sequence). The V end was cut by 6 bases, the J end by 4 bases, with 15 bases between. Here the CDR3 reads CASRLSTVLNEKLFF. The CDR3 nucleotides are TGTGCCAGCAGACTAAGTACGGTGCTTAATGAAAAACTGTTTTTT.

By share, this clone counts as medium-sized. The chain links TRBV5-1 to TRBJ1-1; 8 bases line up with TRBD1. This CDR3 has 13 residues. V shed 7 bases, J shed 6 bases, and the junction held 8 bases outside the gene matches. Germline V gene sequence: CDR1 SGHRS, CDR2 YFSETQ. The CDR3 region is CASGAGGIAEAFF. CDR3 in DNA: TGCGCCAGCGGGGCAGGGGGCATAGCTGAAGCTTTCTTT.

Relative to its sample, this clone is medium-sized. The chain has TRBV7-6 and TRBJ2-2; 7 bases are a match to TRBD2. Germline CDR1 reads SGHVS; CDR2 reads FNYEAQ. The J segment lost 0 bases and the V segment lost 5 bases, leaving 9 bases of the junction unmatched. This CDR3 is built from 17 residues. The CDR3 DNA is TGTGCCAGCAGCCTAACCCCAACTAGCGCGAACACCGGGGAGCTGTTTTTT. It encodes CASSLTPTSANTGELFF. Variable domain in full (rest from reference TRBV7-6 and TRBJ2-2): GAGVSQSPRYKVTKRGQDVALRCDPISGHVSLYWYRQALGQGPEFLTYFNYEAQQDKSGLPNDRFSAERPEGSISTLTIQRTEQRDSAMYRCASSLTPTSANTGELFFGEGSRLTVL.

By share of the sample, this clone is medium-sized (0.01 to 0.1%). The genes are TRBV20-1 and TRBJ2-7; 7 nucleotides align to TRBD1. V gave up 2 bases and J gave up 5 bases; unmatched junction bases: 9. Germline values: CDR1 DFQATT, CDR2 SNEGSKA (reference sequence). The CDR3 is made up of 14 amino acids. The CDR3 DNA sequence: TGCAGTGCTAGAAAGACAGGGATTTTCGACGAGCAGTACTTC. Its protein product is CSARKTGIFDEQYF.

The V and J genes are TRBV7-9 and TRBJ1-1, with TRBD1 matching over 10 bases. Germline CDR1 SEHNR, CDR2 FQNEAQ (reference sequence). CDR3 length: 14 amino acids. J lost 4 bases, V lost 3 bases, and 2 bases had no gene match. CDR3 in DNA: TGTGCCAGCAGCTTGGGACAGGGGATCACTGAAGCTTTCTTT. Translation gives CASSLGQGITEAFF.